This T cell receptor (beta chain) was captured in a study of blood T cell repertoires in COVID-19. The overall study: Material from acute and convalescent COVID-19 was sourced from the United States, Italy and Spain. From T cells, B-cell-depleted T cells, or PBMCs came the material, which was cDNA or gDNA.

This CDR3 is 15 amino acids long. The ends lost 4 bases at V and 4 bases at J; junction bases unmatched: 9. Looked up from germline, CDR1 is SGHKS and CDR2 is YYEKEE (reference sequence). Per the original data handling: The authors estimated nucleated cell counts from reference gene primer amplification. Some clones are missing from TCRdb's copy, which holds only in-frame ones; the method was immunoSEQ multiplex PCR. V, J and clone size were drawn from that table, and D and trimming were deduced from the DNA. The sample holds fewer than 200,000 clones; about 88% are singletons and the top ten take roughly 24%.

The chain carries TRBV5-5 and TRBJ1-2, with 8 positions matching TRBD1. The clonotype comes from a man in his sixties with acute or convalescent COVID-19. Source material: peripheral blood. The CDR3 sequence: CASSQLQGGIYGYTF. DNA of the CDR3: TGTGCCAGCAGCCAACTACAGGGGGGTATCTATGGCTACACCTTC. The whole variable domain, filled in from reference TRBV5-5 and TRBJ1-2, reads DAGVTQSPTHLIKTRGQQVTLRCSPISGHKSVSWYQQVLGQGPQFIFQYYEKEERGRGNFPDRFSARQFPNYSSELNVNALLLGDSALYLCASSQLQGGIYGYTFGSGTRLTVV.